This T cell receptor beta chain was documented in a study of patients and donors after allogeneic stem cell transplantation. TCRdb reprocessed the RT-PCR reads via MiXCR and lists one record per CDR3 protein. Of 150,000 to 200,000 distinct CDR3 sequences in the sample, about 24% were seen once. Trimming pared 3 bases from V and 5 bases from J, leaving 8 bases between. Germline loops: CDR1 DFQATT, CDR2 SNEGSKA (reference sequence). The CDR3 consists of 11 residues. The chain links TRBV20-1 to TRBJ2-7, with a possible D match to TRBD1 (5 bases). The TCR originated in a human donor who was either an allogeneic HSCT recipient or a stem cell or donor lymphocyte infusion donor (not recorded which). It is not recorded whose cells these are; they may come from a transplant donor. Sequencing was done on a sample of blood, either unsorted or a sorted T cell fraction (not recorded which). The CDR3 protein is CSARVGDEQYF. CDR3 nucleotides: TGCAGTGCTAGGGTAGGGGACGAGCAGTACTTC.